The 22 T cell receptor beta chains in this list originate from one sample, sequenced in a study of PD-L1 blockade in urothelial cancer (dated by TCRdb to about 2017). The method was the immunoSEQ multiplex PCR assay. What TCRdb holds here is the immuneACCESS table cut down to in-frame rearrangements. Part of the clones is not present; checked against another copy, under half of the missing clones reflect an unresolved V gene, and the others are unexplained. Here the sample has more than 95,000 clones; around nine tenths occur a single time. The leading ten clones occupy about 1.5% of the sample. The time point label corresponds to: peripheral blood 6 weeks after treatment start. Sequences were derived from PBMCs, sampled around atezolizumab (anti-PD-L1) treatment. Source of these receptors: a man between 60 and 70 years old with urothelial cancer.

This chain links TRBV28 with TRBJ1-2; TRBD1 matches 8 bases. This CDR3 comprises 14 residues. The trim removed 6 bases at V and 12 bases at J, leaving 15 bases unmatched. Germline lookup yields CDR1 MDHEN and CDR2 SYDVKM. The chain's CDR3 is CASSPTTGEGFNTF. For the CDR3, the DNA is TGTGCCAGCAGCCCTACGACAGGGGAGGGATTTAACACCTTC.

CDR3 nucleotide sequence: TGCAGCGTTATGGTGCGGGCCCTCGGGACCTTC. This translates into CSVMVRALGTF. V is TRBV29-1 and J is TRBJ1-2, with no clear D. Germline loops: CDR1 SQVTM, CDR2 ANQGSEA. V was shortened by 5 bases and J by 14 bases, with 18 bases between the two germline ends. The CDR3 length is 11 residues.

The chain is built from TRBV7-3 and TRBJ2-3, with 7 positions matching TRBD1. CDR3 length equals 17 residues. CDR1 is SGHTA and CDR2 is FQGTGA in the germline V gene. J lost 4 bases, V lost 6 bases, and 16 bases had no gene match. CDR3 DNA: TGTGCCAGCAGTCTCCAGGGGGTCGGCCTCTTCCCAGATACGCAGTATTTT. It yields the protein CASSLQGVGLFPDTQYF.

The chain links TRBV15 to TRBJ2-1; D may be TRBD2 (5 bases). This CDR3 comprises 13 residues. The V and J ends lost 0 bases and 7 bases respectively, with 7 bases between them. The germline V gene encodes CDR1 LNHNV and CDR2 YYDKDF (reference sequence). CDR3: CATSRDGGNEQFF. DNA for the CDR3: TGTGCCACCAGCAGAGATGGCGGGAATGAGCAGTTCTTC.

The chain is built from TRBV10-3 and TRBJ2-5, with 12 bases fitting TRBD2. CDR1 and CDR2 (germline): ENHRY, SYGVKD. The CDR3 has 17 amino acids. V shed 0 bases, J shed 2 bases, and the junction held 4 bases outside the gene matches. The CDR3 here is CAISESEGLAGQETQYF. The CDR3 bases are TGTGCCATCAGTGAGTCGGAGGGACTAGCGGGTCAAGAGACCCAGTACTTC.

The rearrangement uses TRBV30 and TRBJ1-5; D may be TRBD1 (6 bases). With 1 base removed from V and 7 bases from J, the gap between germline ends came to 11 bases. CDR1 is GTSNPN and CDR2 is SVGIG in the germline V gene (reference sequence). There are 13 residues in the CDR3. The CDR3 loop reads CAWSGGRGQPQHF. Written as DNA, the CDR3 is TGTGCCTGGAGTGGAGGCAGGGGACAGCCCCAGCATTTT.

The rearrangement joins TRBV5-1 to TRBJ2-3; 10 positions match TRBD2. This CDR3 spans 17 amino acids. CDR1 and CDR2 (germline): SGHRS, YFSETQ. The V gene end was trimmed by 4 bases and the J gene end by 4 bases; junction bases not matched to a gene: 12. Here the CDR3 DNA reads TGCGCCAGCAGCCCCATTCCCCTAGCGGGAGTGGCAGATACGCAGTATTTT. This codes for CASSPIPLAGVADTQYF.

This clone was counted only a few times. In DNA, the CDR3 is TGTGGGACAGGGGAAGAAAAACTGTTTTTT. It codes for CGTGEEKLFF. The chain combines TRBV28 with TRBJ1-4, with 9 bases matching TRBD1. The germline V gene has CDR1 MDHEN and CDR2 SYDVKM. CDR3 length: 10 residues.

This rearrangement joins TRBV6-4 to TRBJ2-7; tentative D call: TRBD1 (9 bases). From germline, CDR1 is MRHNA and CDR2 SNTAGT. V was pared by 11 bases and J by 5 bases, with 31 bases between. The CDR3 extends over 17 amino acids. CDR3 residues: CAGQGREAGEWGDEQYF. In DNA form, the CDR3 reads TGTGCCGGACAGGGGAGGGAAGCGGGAGAATGGGGAGACGAGCAGTACTTC.

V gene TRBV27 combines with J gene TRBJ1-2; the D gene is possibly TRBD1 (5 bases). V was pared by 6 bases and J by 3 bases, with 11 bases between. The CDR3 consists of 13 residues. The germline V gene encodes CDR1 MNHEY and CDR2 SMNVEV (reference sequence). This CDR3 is CASRSGDYYGYTF. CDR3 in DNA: TGTGCCAGCAGAAGCGGGGACTACTATGGCTACACCTTC.

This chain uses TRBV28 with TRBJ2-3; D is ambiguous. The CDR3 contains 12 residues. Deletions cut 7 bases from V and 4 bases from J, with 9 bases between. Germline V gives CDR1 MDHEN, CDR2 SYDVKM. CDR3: CASNAGSDTQYF. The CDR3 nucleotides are TGTGCCAGCAATGCCGGGTCAGATACGCAGTATTTT.

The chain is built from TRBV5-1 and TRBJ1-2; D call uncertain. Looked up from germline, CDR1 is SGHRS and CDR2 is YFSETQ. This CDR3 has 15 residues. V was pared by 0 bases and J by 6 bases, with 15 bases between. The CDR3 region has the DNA TGCGCCAGCAGCTTGGCCGGGAAGGAGGCTGATGGCTACACCTTC. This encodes CASSLAGKEADGYTF. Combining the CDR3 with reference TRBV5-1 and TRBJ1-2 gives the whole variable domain KAGVTQTPRYLIKTRGQQVTLSCSPISGHRSVSWYQQTPGQGLQFLFEYFSETQRNKGNFPGRFSGRQFSNSRSEMNVSTLELGDSALYLCASSLAGKEADGYTFGSGTRLTVV.

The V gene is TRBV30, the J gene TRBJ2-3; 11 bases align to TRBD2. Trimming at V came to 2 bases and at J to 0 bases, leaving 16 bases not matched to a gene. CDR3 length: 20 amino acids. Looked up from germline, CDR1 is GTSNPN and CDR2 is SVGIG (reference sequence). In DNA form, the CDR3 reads TGTGCCTGGAGTCCAATAGCGGGAGGGCCAGGACAGGGCAGCACAGATACGCAGTATTTT. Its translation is CAWSPIAGGPGQGSTDTQYF. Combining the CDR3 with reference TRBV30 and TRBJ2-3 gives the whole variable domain SQTIHQWPATLVQPVGSPLSLECTVEGTSNPNLYWYRQAAGRGLQLLFYSVGIGQISSEVPQNLSASRPQDRQFILSSKKLLLSDSGFYLCAWSPIAGGPGQGSTDTQYFGPGTRLTVL.

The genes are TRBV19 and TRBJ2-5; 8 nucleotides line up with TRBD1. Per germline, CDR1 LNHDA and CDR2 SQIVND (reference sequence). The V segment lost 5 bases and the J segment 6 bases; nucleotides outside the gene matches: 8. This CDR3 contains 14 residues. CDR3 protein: CASSPRTGSKTQYF. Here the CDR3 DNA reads TGTGCCAGTAGTCCCAGGACAGGGTCCAAGACCCAGTACTTC. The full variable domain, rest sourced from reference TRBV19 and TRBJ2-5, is DGGITQSPKYLFRKEGQNVTLSCEQNLNHDAMYWYRQDPGQGLRLIYYSQIVNDFQKGDIAEGYSVSREKKESFPLTVTSAQKNPTAFYLCASSPRTGSKTQYFGPGTRLLVL.

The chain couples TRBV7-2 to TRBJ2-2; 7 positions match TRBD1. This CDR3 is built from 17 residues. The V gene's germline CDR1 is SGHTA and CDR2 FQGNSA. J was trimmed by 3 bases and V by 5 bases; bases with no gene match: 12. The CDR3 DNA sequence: TGTGCCAGCAGCCCGGTCCGAGGGGGCGCGGACACCGGGGAGCTGTTTTTT. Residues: CASSPVRGGADTGELFF. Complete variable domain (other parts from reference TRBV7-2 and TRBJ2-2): GAGVSQSPSNKVTEKGKDVELRCDPISGHTALYWYRQSLGQGLEFLIYFQGNSAPDKSGLPSDRFSAERTGGSVSTLTIQRTQQEDSAVYLCASSPVRGGADTGELFFGEGSRLTVL.

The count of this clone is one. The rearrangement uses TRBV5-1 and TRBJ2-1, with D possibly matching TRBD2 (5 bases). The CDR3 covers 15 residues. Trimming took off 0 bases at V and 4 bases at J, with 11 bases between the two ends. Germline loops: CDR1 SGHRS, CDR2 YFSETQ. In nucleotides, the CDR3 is TGCGCCAGCAGCTTGGTAGCGACCGCGTACAATGAGCAGTTCTTC. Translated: CASSLVATAYNEQFF.

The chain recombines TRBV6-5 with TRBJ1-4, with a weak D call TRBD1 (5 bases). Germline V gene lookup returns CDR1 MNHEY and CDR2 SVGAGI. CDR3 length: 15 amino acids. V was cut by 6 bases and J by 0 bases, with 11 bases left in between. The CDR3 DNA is TGTGCCAGCAGGCGGGACGGCGCAACTAATGAAAAACTGTTTTTT. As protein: CASRRDGATNEKLFF.

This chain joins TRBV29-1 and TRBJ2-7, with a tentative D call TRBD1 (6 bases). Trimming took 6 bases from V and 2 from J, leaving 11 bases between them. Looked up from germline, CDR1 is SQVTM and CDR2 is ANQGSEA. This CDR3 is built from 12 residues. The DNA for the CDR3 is TGCAGCGTCTCTCAGGGGACCTACGAGCAGTACTTC. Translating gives CSVSQGTYEQYF.

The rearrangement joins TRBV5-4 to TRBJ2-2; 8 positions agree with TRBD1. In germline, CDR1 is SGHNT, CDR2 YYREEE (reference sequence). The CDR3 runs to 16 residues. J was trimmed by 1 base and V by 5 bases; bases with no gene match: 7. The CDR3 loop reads CASSSGQGRNTGELFF. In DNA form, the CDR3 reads TGTGCCAGCAGTTCCGGACAGGGCCGGAACACCGGGGAGCTGTTTTTT.

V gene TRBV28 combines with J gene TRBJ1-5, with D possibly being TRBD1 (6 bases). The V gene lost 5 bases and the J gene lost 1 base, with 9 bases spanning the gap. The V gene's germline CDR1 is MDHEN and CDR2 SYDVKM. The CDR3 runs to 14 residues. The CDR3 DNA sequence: TGTGCCAGCAGTCAAACAGGGAGCAATCAGCCCCAGCATTTT. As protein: CASSQTGSNQPQHF.

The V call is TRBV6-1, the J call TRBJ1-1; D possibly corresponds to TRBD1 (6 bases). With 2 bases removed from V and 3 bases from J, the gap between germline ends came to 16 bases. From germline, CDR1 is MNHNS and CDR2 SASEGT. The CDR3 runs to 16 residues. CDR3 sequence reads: CASSENRAAVDTEAFF. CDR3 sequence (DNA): TGTGCCAGCAGTGAAAACAGGGCCGCGGTAGACACTGAAGCTTTCTTT.

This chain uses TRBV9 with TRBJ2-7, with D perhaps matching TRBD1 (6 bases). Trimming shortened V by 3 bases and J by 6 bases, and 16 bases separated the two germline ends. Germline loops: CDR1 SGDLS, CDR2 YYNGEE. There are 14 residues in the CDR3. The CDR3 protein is CASSATSQGSEQYF. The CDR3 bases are TGTGCCAGCAGCGCTACCTCCCAGGGGAGCGAGCAGTACTTC.